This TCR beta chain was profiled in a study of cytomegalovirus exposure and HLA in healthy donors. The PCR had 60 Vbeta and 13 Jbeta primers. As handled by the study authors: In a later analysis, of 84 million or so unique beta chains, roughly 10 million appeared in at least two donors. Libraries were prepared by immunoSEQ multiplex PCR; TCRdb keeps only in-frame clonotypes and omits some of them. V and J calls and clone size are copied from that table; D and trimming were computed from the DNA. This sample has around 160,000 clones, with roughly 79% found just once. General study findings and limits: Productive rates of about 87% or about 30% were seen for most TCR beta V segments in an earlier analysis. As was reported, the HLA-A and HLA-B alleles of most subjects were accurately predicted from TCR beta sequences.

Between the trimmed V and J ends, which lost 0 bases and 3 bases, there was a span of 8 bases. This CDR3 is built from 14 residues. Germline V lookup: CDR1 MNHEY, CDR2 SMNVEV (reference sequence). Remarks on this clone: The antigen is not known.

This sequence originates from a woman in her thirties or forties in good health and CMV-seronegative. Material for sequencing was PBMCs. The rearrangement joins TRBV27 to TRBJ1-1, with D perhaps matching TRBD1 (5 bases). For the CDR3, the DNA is TGTGCCAGCAGTTTATCGGGGCTGTACACTGAAGCTTTCTTT. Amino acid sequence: CASSLSGLYTEAFF.